The clone carrying this T cell receptor (beta chain) was seen only a few times. The antigen is undetermined. Germline loops: CDR1 MNHNY, CDR2 SVGAGI (reference sequence). Trimming stripped 4 bases from V and 4 bases from J, with 11 bases between. CDR3 length: 13 amino acids. These data are taken from a study of beta chain features in type 1 diabetes. Overall study results and limits: A possible short-template PCR bias applies equally to patients and controls. A moderate, significant TCRB CDR3 shortening appeared in type 1 diabetes across four CD4+ subsets.

Investigators reverse transcribed all isolated RNA, so they sequenced expressed TCRB transcripts. Libraries were prepared by immunoSEQ multiplex PCR; TCRdb keeps only in-frame clonotypes and omits some of them. The sample lists under 200,000 clones; 6.5% to 10% were seen once. The chain combines TRBV6-6 with TRBJ2-7, with a tentative D call TRBD1 (6 bases). The receptor's source is a young woman with type 1 diabetes. The source material was central memory CD4+ T cells from blood. CDR3 DNA sequence: TGTGCCAGCAGTTGGAACAGGGCTTACGAGCAGTACTTC. This sequence encodes CASSWNRAYEQYF.